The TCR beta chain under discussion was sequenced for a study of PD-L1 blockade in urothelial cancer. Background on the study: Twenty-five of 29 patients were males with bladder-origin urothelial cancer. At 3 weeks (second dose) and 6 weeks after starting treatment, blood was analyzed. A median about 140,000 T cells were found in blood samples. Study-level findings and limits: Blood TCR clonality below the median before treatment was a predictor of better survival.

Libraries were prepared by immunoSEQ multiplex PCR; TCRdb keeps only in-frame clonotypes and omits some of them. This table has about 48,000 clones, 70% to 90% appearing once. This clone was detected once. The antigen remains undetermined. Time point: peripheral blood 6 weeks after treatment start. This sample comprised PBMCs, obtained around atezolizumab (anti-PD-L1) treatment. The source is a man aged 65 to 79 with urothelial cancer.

CDR3 residues: CASSPAGFFYEQYF. The CDR3 DNA is TGTGCCAGCAGCCCAGCGGGATTCTTCTACGAGCAGTACTTC. The J gene is TRBJ2-7, the V gene TRBV14, with TRBD2 matching 7 bases. Germline CDR1 SGHDN, CDR2 FVKESK. V lost 4 bases and J lost 3; bases outside the gene matches: 6. This CDR3 spans 14 amino acids.